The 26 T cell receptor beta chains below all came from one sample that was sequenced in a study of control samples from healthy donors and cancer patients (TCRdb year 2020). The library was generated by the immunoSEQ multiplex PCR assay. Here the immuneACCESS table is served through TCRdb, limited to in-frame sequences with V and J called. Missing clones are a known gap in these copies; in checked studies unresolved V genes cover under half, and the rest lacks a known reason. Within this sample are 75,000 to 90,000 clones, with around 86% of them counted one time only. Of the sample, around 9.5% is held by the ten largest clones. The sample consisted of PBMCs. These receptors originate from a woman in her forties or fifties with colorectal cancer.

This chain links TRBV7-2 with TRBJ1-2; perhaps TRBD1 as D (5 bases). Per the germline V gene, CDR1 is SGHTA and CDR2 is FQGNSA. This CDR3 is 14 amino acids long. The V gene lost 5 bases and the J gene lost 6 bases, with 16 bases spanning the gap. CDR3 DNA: TGTGCCAGCAGCACCCGGACAACTTCTCATGGCTACACCTTC. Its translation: CASSTRTTSHGYTF.

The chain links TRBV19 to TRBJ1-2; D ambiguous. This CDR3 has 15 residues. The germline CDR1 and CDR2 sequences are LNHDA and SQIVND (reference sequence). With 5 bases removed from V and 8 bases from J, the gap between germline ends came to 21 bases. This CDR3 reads CASSATTGGAWGYTF. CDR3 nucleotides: TGTGCCAGTAGTGCTACGACGGGAGGAGCGTGGGGCTACACCTTC.

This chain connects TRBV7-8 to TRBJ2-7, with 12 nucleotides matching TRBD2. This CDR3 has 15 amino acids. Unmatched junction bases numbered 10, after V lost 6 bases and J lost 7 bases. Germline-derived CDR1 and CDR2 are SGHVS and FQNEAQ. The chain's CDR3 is CASSPLAGGPGEQYV. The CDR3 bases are TGTGCCAGCAGTCCCCTAGCGGGGGGGCCGGGTGAGCAGTACGTC.

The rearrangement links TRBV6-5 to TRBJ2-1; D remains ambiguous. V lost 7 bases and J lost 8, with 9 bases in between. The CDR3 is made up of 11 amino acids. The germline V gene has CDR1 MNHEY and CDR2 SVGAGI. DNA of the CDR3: TGTGCCAGCACCAGTAGGGATGAGCAGTTCTTC. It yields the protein CASTSRDEQFF.

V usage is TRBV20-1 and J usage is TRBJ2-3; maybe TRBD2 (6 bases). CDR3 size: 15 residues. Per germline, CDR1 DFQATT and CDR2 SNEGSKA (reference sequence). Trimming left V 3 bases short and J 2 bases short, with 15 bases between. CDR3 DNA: TGCAGTGCTAGTGAGACGGCGGGGATCACAGATACGCAGTATTTT. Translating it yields CSASETAGITDTQYF.

CDR3 sequence reads: CATSRAGGAETQYF. CDR3 nucleotide sequence: TGTGCCACCAGCAGAGCAGGGGGCGCAGAGACCCAGTACTTC. The chain has TRBV15 and TRBJ2-5; 8 bases line up with TRBD1. V gave up 1 base and J gave up 4 bases; unmatched junction bases: 2. The CDR3 has 14 amino acids. Germline loops: CDR1 LNHNV, CDR2 YYDKDF (reference sequence). The complete variable domain, with remaining parts taken from reference TRBV15 and TRBJ2-5, reads DAMVIQNPRYQVTQFGKPVTLSCSQTLNHNVMYWYQQKSSQAPKLLFHYYDKDFNNEADTPDNFQSRRPNTSFCFLDIRSPGLGDTAMYLCATSRAGGAETQYFGPGTRLLVL.

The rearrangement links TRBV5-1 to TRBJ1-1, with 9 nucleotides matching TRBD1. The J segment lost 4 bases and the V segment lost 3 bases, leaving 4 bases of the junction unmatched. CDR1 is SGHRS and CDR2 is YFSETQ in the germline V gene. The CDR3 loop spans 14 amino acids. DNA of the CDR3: TGCGCCAGCAGCTACAGGGGGCTAGGCACTGAAGCTTTCTTT. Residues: CASSYRGLGTEAFF.

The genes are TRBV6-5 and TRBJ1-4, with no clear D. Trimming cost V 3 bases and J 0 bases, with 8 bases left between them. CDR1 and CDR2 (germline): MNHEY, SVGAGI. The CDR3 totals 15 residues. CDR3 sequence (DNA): TGTGCCAGCAGTTATGGGGAGGCAACTAATGAAAAACTGTTTTTT. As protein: CASSYGEATNEKLFF.

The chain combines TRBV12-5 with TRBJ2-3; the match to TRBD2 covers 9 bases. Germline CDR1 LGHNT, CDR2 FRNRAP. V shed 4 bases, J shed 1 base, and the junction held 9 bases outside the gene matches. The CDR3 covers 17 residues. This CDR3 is CASGYGGAGGGTDTQYF. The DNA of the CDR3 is TGTGCTAGTGGTTACGGAGGAGCGGGGGGTGGCACAGATACGCAGTATTTT.

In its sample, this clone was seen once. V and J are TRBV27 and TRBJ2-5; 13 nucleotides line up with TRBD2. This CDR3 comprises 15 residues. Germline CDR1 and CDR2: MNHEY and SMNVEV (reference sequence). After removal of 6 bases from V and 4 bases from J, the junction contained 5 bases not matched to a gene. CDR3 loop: CASRQGLAGVETQYF. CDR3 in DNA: TGTGCCAGCAGACAAGGACTAGCGGGAGTAGAGACCCAGTACTTC.

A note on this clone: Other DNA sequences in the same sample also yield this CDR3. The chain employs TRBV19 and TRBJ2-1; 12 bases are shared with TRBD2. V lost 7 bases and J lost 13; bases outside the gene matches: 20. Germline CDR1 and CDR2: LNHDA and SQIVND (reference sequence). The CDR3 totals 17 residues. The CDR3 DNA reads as TGTGCCAGTACCGTCCCCGGGTCTAGCGGGGGGGCAAGGGAACAGTTCTTC. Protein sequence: CASTVPGSSGGAREQFF. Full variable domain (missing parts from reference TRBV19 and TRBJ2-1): DGGITQSPKYLFRKEGQNVTLSCEQNLNHDAMYWYRQDPGQGLRLIYYSQIVNDFQKGDIAEGYSVSREKKESFPLTVTSAQKNPTAFYLCASTVPGSSGGAREQFFGPGTRLTVL.

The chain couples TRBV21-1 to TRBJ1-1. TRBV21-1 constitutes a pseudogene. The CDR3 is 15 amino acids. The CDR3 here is CASSTDAKRGREAFF. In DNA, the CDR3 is TGTGCCAGCAGCACAGACGCGAAACGGGGGCGTGAAGCTTTCTTT.

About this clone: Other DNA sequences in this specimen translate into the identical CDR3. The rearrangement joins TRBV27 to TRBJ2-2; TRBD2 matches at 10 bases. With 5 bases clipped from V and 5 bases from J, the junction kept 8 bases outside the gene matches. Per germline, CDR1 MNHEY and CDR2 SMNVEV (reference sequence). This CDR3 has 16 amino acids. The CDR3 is CASSPSASGGTGELFF. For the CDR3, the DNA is TGTGCCAGCAGTCCCTCTGCTAGCGGGGGAACCGGGGAGCTGTTTTTT.

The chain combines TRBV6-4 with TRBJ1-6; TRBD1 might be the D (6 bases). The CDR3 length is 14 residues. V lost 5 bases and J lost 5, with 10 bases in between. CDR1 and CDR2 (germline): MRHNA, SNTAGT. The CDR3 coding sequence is TGTGCCAGCAGTCCCGGACAGAATAATTCACCCCTCCACTTT. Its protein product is CASSPGQNNSPLHF.

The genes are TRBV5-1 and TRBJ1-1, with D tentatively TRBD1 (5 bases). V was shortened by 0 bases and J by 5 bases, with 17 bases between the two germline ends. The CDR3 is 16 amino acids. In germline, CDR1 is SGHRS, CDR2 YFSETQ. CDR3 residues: CASSLAFMQGRTEAFF. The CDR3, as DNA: TGCGCCAGCAGCTTGGCCTTCATGCAGGGAAGAACTGAAGCTTTCTTT.

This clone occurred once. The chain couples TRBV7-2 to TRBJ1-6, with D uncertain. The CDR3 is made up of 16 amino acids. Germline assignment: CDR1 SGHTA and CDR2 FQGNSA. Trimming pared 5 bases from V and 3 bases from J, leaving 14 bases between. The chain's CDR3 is CASSPREGSYNSPLHF. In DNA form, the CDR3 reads TGTGCCAGCAGCCCTAGGGAGGGCAGCTATAATTCACCCCTCCACTTT.

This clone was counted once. CDR3 residues: CASSPTIRFTGELFF. Here the CDR3 DNA reads TGTGCCAGCAGCCCGACCATCCGGTTCACCGGGGAGCTGTTTTTT. The rearrangement links TRBV6-4 to TRBJ2-2; D uncertain. The length of the CDR3 is 15 residues. The V gene lost 6 bases and the J gene lost 4 bases, with 15 bases spanning the gap. Per germline, CDR1 MRHNA and CDR2 SNTAGT.

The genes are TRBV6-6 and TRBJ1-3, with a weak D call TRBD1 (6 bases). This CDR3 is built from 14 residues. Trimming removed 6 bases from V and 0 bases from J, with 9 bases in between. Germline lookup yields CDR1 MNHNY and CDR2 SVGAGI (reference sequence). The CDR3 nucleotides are TGTGCCAGCAGGACGGACAGCTCTGGAAACACCATATATTTT. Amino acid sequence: CASRTDSSGNTIYF.

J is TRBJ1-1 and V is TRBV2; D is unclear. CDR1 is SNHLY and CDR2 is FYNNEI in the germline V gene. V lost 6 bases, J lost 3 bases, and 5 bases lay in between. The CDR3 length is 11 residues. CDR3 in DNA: TGTGCCAGCAGCCCCGACACTGAAGCTTTCTTT. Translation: CASSPDTEAFF.

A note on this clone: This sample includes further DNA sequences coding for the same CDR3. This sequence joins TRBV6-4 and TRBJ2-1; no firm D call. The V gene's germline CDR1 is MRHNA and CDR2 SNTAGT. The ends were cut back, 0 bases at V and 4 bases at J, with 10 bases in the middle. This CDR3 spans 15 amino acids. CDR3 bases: TGTGCCAGCAGTGACTCTGAAGGACCATACAATGAGCAGTTCTTC. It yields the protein CASSDSEGPYNEQFF.

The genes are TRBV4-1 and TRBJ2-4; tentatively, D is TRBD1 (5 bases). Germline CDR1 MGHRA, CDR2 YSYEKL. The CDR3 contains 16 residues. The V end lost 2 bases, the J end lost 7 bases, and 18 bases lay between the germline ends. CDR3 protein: CASSQPGQTSGNIQYF. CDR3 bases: TGCGCCAGCAGCCAACCCGGACAAACCTCAGGGAACATTCAGTACTTC.

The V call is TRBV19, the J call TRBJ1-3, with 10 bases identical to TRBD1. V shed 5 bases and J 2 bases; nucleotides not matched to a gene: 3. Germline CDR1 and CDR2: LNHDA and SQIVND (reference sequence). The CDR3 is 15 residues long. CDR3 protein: CASSLGTGAGNTIYF. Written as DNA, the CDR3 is TGTGCCAGTAGTCTTGGGACAGGGGCTGGAAACACCATATATTTT.

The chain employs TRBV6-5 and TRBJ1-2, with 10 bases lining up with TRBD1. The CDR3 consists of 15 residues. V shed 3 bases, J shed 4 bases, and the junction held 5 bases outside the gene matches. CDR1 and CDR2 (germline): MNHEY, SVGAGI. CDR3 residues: CASSYSDRGSYGYTF. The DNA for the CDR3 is TGTGCCAGCAGTTATTCGGACAGGGGGAGCTATGGCTACACCTTC.

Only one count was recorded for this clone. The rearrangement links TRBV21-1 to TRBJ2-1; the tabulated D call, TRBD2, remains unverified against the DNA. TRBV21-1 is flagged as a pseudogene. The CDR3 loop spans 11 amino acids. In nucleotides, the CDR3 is TGTGCCAGCAGCTCCTACGATGAGCAGTTCTTC. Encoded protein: CASSSYDEQFF.

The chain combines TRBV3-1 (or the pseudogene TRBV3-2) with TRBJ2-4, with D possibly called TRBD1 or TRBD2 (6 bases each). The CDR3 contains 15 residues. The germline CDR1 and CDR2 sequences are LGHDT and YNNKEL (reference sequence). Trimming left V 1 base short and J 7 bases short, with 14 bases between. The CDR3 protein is CASSQAAEGGNIQYF. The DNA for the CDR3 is TGTGCCAGCAGCCAAGCGGCCGAAGGGGGGAACATTCAGTACTTC.

CDR3 residues: CASTPGTFNEQFF. The CDR3, as DNA: TGTGCCAGCACCCCCGGGACTTTTAATGAGCAGTTCTTC. This chain joins TRBV2 and TRBJ2-1; the D gene is possibly TRBD2 (6 bases). This CDR3 has 13 residues. The germline CDR1 and CDR2 sequences are SNHLY and FYNNEI. Trimming shortened V by 7 bases and J by 7 bases, and 14 bases separated the two germline ends.